This T cell receptor beta chain emerged from a study of CD8+CD57+ T cells in acquired aplastic anemia. The V and J ends lost 0 bases and 1 base respectively, with 13 bases between them. The length of the CDR3 is 17 residues. Germline V lookup: CDR1 SGDLS, CDR2 YYNGEE. Genomic DNA provided the template from which TCR beta VDJ and CDR3 profiles were obtained. TCRdb processed the reads anew with MiXCR; each CDR3 protein has one entry. The sample yields a few hundred thousand distinct CDR3 sequences, 61% seen once. The chain has TRBV9 and TRBJ2-2; D may be TRBD2 (5 bases). The source is a human donor in good health. The sample was sorted CD4+, CD8+, or CD8+CD57+ T cells (not recorded which) from PBMCs. The CDR3: CASSVASHQKNTGELFF. In DNA, the CDR3 is TGTGCCAGCAGCGTAGCTAGCCACCAAAAGAACACCGGGGAGCTGTTTTTT. Combining the CDR3 with reference TRBV9 and TRBJ2-2 gives the whole variable domain DSGVTQTPKHLITATGQRVTLRCSPRSGDLSVYWYQQSLDQGLQFLIQYYNGEERAKGNILERFSAQQFPDLHSELNLSSLELGDSALYFCASSVASHQKNTGELFFGEGSRLTVL.